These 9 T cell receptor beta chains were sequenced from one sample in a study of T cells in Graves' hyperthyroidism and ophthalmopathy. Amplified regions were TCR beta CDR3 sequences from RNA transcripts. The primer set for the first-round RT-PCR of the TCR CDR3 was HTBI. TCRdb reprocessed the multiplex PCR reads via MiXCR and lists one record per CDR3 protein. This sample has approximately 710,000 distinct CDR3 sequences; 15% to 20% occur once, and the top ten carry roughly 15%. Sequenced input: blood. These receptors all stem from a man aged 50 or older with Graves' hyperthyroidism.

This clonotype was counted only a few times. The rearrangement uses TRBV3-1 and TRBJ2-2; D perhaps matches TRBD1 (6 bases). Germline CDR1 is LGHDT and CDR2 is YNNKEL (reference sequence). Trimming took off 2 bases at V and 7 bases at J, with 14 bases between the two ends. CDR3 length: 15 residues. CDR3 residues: CASSQPRGHGGELFF. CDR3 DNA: TGTGCCAGCAGCCAACCCCGGGGACACGGCGGGGAGCTGTTTTTT.

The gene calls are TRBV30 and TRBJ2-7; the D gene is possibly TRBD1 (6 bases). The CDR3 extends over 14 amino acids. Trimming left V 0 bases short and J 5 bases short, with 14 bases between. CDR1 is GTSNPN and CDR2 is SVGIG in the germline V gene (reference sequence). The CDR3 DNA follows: TGTGCCTGGAGTGTATTTGGCAGGGGTCACGAGCAGTACTTC. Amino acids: CAWSVFGRGHEQYF.

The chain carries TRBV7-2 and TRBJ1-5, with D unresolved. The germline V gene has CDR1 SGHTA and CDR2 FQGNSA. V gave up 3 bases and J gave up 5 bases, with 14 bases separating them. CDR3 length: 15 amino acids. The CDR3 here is CASSLWMSQDQPQHF. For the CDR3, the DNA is TGTGCCAGCAGCTTGTGGATGTCTCAAGATCAGCCCCAGCATTTT. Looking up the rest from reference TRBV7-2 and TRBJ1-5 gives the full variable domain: GAGVSQSPSNKVTEKGKDVELRCDPISGHTALYWYRQSLGQGLEFLIYFQGNSAPDKSGLPSDRFSAERTGGSVSTLTIQRTQQEDSAVYLCASSLWMSQDQPQHFGDGTRLSIL.

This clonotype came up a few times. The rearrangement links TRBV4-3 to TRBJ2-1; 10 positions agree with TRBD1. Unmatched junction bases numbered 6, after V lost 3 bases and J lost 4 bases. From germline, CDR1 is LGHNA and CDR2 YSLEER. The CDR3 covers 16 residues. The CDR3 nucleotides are TGCGCCAGCAGCCAGCGACAGGGGGCAGGGTACAATGAGCAGTTCTTC. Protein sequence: CASSQRQGAGYNEQFF.

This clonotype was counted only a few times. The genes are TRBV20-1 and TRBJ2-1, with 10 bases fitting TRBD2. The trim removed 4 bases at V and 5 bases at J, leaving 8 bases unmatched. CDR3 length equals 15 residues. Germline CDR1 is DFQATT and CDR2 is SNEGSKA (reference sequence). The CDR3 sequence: CSAKEGGLANNEQFF. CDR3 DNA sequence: TGCAGTGCTAAAGAGGGGGGACTAGCGAACAATGAGCAGTTCTTC.

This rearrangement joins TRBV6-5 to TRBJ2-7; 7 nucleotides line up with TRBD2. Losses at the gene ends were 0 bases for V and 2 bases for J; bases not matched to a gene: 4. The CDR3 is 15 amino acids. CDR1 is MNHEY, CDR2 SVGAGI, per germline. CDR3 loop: CASSYSAGATYEQYF. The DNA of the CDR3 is TGTGCCAGCAGTTACTCGGCGGGAGCCACCTACGAGCAGTACTTC.

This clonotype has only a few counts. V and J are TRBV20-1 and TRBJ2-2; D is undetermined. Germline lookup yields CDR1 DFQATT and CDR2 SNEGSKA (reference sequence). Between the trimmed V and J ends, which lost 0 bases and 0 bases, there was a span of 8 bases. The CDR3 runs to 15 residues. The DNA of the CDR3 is TGCAGTGCTAGAGATGACACTACGAACACCGGGGAGCTGTTTTTT. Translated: CSARDDTTNTGELFF.

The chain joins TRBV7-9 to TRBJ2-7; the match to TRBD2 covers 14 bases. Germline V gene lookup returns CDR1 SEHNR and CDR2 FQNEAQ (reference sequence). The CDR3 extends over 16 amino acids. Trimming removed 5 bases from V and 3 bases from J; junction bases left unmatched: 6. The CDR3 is CASSQNGLAGGYEQYF. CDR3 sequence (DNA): TGTGCCAGCAGCCAAAATGGACTAGCGGGAGGCTACGAGCAGTACTTC. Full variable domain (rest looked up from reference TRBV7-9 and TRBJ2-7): DTGVSQNPRHKITKRGQNVTFRCDPISEHNRLYWYRQTLGQGPEFLTYFQNEAQLEKSRLLSDRFSAERPKGSFSTLEIQRTEQGDSAMYLCASSQNGLAGGYEQYFGPGTRLTVT.

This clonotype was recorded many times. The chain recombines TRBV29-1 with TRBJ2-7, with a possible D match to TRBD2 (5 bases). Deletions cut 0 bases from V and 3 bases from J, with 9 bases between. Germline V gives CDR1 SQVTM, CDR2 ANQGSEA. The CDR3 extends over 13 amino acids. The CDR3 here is CSVEDASSYEQYF. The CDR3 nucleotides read TGCAGCGTTGAAGATGCTAGCAGCTACGAGCAGTACTTC.